This passage covers 6 T cell receptor beta chains from one sample sequenced in a study of T cells in Graves' hyperthyroidism and ophthalmopathy. Researchers amplified the TCR beta CDR3 regions from RNA transcripts. The study used the HTBI primer set for a first-round RT-PCR of the TCR CDR3. In TCRdb, the multiplex PCR reads were re-called with MiXCR into one record per CDR3 protein. Among fewer than 650,000 distinct CDR3 sequences listed, more than 13% were seen once. Sequencing used blood. These receptors were obtained from a woman between 18 and 30 years old with Graves' ophthalmopathy.

In this sample, this clonotype turned up many times. The gene calls are TRBV24-1 and TRBJ1-5; maybe TRBD1 (5 bases). This CDR3 is 14 amino acids long. CDR1 KGHDR and CDR2 SFDVKD come from the germline V gene. Trimming stripped 3 bases from V and 2 bases from J, with 7 bases between. CDR3 region: CATSDGHGNQPQHF. CDR3 bases: TGTGCCACCAGTGATGGACACGGCAATCAGCCCCAGCATTTT.

This clonotype was seen ten or more times. The V call is TRBV6-1, the J call TRBJ2-5; 10 nucleotides match TRBD1. V lost 9 bases to trimming and J lost 6 bases; unmatched junction nucleotides: 10. CDR3 length: 14 amino acids. Germline loops: CDR1 MNHNS, CDR2 SASEGT. The CDR3 sequence: CASAHDRGPQTQYF. DNA of the CDR3: TGTGCCAGTGCACATGACAGGGGGCCCCAGACCCAGTACTTC.

There are many counts of this clonotype. The chain recombines TRBV24-1 with TRBJ2-3; D possibly corresponds to TRBD1 (6 bases). The CDR3 runs 19 residues. The germline gives CDR1 KGHDR, CDR2 SFDVKD. Trimming took off 3 bases at V and 2 bases at J, with 23 bases between the two ends. DNA of the CDR3: TGTGCCACCAGTGATCCAGACAGGACCCCACCATTGTACACAGATACGCAGTATTTT. It translates to CATSDPDRTPPLYTDTQYF.

The sample holds many counts of this clonotype. V and J are TRBV12-3 or TRBV12-4 and TRBJ2-1, with D tentatively TRBD1 (6 bases). The CDR3 spans 11 residues. V was shortened by 6 bases and J by 10 bases, with 10 bases between the two germline ends. The CDR3 bases are TGTGCCAGCAGCTCCGACAGGGAGCAGTTCTTC. Protein sequence: CASSSDREQFF.

This clonotype has at least ten counts. The chain is built from TRBV6-1 and TRBJ2-7; D gene unclear. The CDR3 length is 14 residues. The V gene's germline CDR1 is MNHNS and CDR2 SASEGT. V lost 5 bases and J lost 3, with 14 bases in between. In DNA, the CDR3 is TGTGCCAGCAGTTTGGACGGAACCAGCTACGAGCAGTACTTC. It yields the protein CASSLDGTSYEQYF.

In its sample, this clonotype was seen a few times. The chain uses TRBV7-9 and TRBJ1-5; D not certain. The CDR3 consists of 15 residues. The V and J ends lost 3 bases and 2 bases respectively, with 11 bases between them. The germline V gene encodes CDR1 SEHNR and CDR2 FQNEAQ (reference sequence). The DNA for the CDR3 is TGTGCCAGCAGCTTGGCAATCAGCGGCAATCAGCCCCAGCATTTT. It encodes CASSLAISGNQPQHF.